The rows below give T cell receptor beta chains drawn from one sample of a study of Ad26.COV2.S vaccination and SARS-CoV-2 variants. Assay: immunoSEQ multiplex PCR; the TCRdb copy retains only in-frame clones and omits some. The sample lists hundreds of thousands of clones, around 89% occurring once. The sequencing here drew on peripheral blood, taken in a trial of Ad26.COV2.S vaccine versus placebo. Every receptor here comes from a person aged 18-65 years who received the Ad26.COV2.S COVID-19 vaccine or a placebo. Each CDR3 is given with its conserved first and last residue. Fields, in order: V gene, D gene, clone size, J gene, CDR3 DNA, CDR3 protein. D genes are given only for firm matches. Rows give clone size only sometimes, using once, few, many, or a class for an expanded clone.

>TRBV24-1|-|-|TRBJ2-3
TGTGCCACCGGGCTTCCTAGCACAGATACGCAGTATTTT
CATGLPSTDTQYF
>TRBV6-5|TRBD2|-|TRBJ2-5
TGTGCCAGCAATGGTCTAGCGGGAGGTGAAGAGACCCAGTACTTC
CASNGLAGGEETQYF
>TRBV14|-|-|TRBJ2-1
TGTGCCAGCAGCCAAGATCAAGGCTGGTCAACTCACAATGAGCAGTTCTTC
CASSQDQGWSTHNEQFF
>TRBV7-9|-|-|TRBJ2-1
TGTGCCAGCAGCTTAGTAATAAGCGAGCAGTTCTTC
CASSLVISEQFF
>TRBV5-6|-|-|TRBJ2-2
TGTGCCAGCAGCACATCGGGGCCCAGGCGGGAGCTGTTTTTT
CASSTSGPRRELFF
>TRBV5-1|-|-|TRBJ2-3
TGCGCCAGCAGCCCCACTCATGGAGGATCTAGCACAGATACGCAGTATTTT
CASSPTHGGSSTDTQYF
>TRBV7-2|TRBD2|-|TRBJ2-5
TGTGCCAGCACCCCAGGACGGGGGGGCAGGGAGACCCAGTACTTC
CASTPGRGGRETQYF
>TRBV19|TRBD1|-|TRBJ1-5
TGTGCCAGTAGTATAGAGTGGGGACAGGGGCGGCAGCCCCAGCATTTT
CASSIEWGQGRQPQHF
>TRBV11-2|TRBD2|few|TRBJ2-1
TGTGCCAGCAGCTTAGACCTGCTAGCGGGGGGCGTATCCTACAATGAGCAGTTCTTC
CASSLDLLAGGVSYNEQFF
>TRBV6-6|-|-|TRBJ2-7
TGTGCCAGCAGTTACTCGTACACTTACGAGCAGTACTTC
CASSYSYTYEQYF
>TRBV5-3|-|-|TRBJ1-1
TGTGCCAGAAGCTCTAAAAGACCTCCTGAAGCTTTCTTT
CARSSKRPPEAFF
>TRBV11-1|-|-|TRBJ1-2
TGTGCCAGCAGCTTCTCATATGCGGACGGCTATGGCTACACCTTC
CASSFSYADGYGYTF
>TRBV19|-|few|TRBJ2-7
TGTGCCAGTAGTCCGGGGGTCTACGAGCAGTACTTC
CASSPGVYEQYF
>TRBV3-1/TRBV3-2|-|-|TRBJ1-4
TGTGCCAGCAGCCGCGAACCCGGGGGTTTTGAAAAACTGTTTTTT
CASSREPGGFEKLFF
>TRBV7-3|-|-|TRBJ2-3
TGTGCCAGCAGCCCCCGGGCGAGGGGGGGGGCAGATACGCAGTATTTT
CASSPRARGGADTQYF
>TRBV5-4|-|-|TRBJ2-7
TGTGCCAGCAGCTTGGAGGGACTTCAGTACTTC
CASSLEGLQYF
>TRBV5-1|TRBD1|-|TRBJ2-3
TGCGCCAGCAGCGCCGGGGCCCAGGGGGCAGATACGCAGTATTTT
CASSAGAQGADTQYF
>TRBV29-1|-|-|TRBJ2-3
TGCAGCGTTGACCCAGGGGATACGCAGTATTTT
CSVDPGDTQYF
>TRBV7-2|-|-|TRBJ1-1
TGTGCCAGCAGCTTCCACCAGAACACTGAAGCTTTCTTT
CASSFHQNTEAFF
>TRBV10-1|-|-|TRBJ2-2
TGCGCCAGCAGCCCCGGGACCGTCCGGGAGCTGTTTTTT
CASSPGTVRELFF
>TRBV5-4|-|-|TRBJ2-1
TGTGCCAGCAGCGGAGGGGGGACAGTAAACAATGAGCAGTTCTTC
CASSGGGTVNNEQFF
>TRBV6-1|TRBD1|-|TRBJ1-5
TGTGCCAGCAGTGAAGCAGGGGGCCGTGGTCAGCCCCAGCATTTT
CASSEAGGRGQPQHF